The present T cell receptor beta chain was sequenced within a study of cytomegalovirus exposure and HLA in healthy donors. At the level of the study: According to later analysis, the same platform produced the approximately 120 validation and several hundred first-cohort repertoires. Findings and caveats of the study: In vitro work confirmed that a few CMV-associated chains recognize CMV antigens.

The method was immunoSEQ multiplex PCR; TCRdb's version includes in-frame clones alone and lacks a portion of them. Of 300,000 to 350,000 clones listed, roughly 86% are singletons. Note on this clone: Its antigen is currently unknown.

The material sequenced was PBMCs. This sequence was found in a man in his thirties or forties in good health and CMV-seronegative.

CDR3 DNA: TGCGCCAGCACCCCGGGACAGGGATATGAGGGCGAGCAGTACTTC. As protein: CASTPGQGYEGEQYF. The chain links TRBV10-2 to TRBJ2-7; 9 positions agree with TRBD1. The germline gives CDR1 WSHSY, CDR2 SAAADI. This CDR3 region has 15 residues. J was trimmed by 6 bases and V by 7 bases; bases with no gene match: 13.